A single sample is the source of the 17 T cell receptor beta chains below, sequenced in a study of metastatic and nonmetastatic thyroid tumors. No treatment had been given to any patient before thyroid surgery. From the PCR reads, TCRdb re-called clones with MiXCR. The table lists about 30,000 clones, almost 30% of them singletons. The sequenced material came from blood. The origin of the receptors is a female donor with papillary thyroid cancer or a benign thyroid nodule (not recorded which). Some clones in this sample may be carry-over from other donors' samples.

The chain links TRBV12-3 or TRBV12-4 to TRBJ1-2; no firm D call. This CDR3 spans 12 amino acids. Trimming took 5 bases from V and 3 from J, leaving 7 bases between them. The CDR3 sequence: CASSPQDYGYTF. In DNA, the CDR3 is TGTGCCAGCAGTCCCCAAGACTATGGCTACACCTTC.

As regards this clone: A read error may explain this, as a much larger clone is one base away. V gene TRBV3-1 combines with J gene TRBJ1-2; 10 bases are a match to TRBD1. This CDR3 has 13 amino acids. CDR1 is LGHDT, CDR2 YNNKEL, per germline (reference sequence). For the CDR3, the DNA is TGTGCCAGCAGATCGGACAGGGGGGATGGCCACACCTTC. Translating it yields CASRSDRGDGHTF.

This sequence joins TRBV6-4 and TRBJ2-1; 10 bases agree with TRBD2. With V trimmed by 2 bases and J by 3 bases, 4 bases remained unmatched. Per germline, CDR1 MRHNA and CDR2 SNTAGT. CDR3 size: 16 residues. This CDR3 reads CASSDGTSADYNEQFF. In nucleotides, the CDR3 is TGTGCCAGCAGTGACGGGACTAGCGCTGACTACAATGAGCAGTTCTTC.

This clone was observed a few times. The rearrangement joins TRBV2 to TRBJ2-1; TRBD2 aligns across 7 bases. This CDR3 has 13 residues. V was pared by 9 bases and J by 13 bases, with 15 bases of the junction left unmatched. Germline V gives CDR1 SNHLY, CDR2 FYNNEI. CDR3 protein: CASGGGSPYEQFF. The DNA for the CDR3 is TGTGCCAGTGGGGGGGGGTCCCCTTACGAACAGTTCTTC.

This clone came up a few times. This rearrangement joins TRBV19 to TRBJ1-5, with 10 bases matching TRBD1. CDR1 is LNHDA, CDR2 SQIVND, per germline (reference sequence). The V and J ends lost 5 bases and 2 bases, in that order; junction bases with no gene match: 3. The CDR3 totals 15 residues. In nucleotides, the CDR3 is TGTGCCAGTAGTGCAGGGACAGGGGGCAATCAGCCCCAGCATTTT. This translates into CASSAGTGGNQPQHF. Based on the CDR3 plus reference TRBV19 and TRBJ1-5, the full variable domain is DGGITQSPKYLFRKEGQNVTLSCEQNLNHDAMYWYRQDPGQGLRLIYYSQIVNDFQKGDIAEGYSVSREKKESFPLTVTSAQKNPTAFYLCASSAGTGGNQPQHFGDGTRLSIL.

This clone was picked up many times. The chain recombines TRBV11-3 with TRBJ2-5; D perhaps matches TRBD2 (5 bases). The CDR3 loop spans 15 amino acids. Trimming removed 0 bases from V and 4 bases from J, with 12 bases in between. Germline lookup yields CDR1 SGHNT and CDR2 YENEEA. The CDR3 nucleotides read TGTGCCAGCAGCTTAGACCGGGGAGCTGGAGAGACCCAGTACTTC. It yields the protein CASSLDRGAGETQYF. Filled out from reference TRBV11-3 and TRBJ2-5, the complete variable domain reads EAGVVQSPRYKIIEKKQPVAFWCNPISGHNTLYWYLQNLGQGPELLIRYENEEAVDDSQLPKDRFSAERLKGVDSTLKIQPAELGDSAVYLCASSLDRGAGETQYFGPGTRLLVL.

V usage is TRBV18 and J usage is TRBJ2-2; D call uncertain. Germline-derived CDR1 and CDR2 are KGHSH and LQKENI. This CDR3 comprises 14 residues. V lost 1 base and J 0 bases, leaving 3 bases between the germline ends. Here the CDR3 DNA reads TGTGCCAGCTCACCACTGGCGAACACCGGGGAGCTGTTTTTT. It specifies CASSPLANTGELFF.

V and J are TRBV6-2 or TRBV6-3 and TRBJ2-3; no clear D. Per the germline V gene, CDR1 is MNHEY and CDR2 is SVGEGT. Trimming removed 0 bases at V and 0 bases at J, with 4 bases between. The CDR3 length is 14 residues. Here the CDR3 DNA reads TGTGCCAGCAGTTACTCGACTAGCACAGATACGCAGTATTTT. Translated: CASSYSTSTDTQYF.

This clone was found many times. The chain employs TRBV7-2 and TRBJ2-1; 11 positions match TRBD2. The CDR3 sequence is 17 residues long. Germline V lookup: CDR1 SGHTA, CDR2 FQGNSA. J lost 6 bases, V lost 1 base, and 8 bases had no gene match. CDR3 in DNA: TGTGCCAGCAGCTTAGGAGGAACTAGCGGGAGAGGCAATGAGCAGTTCTTC. Amino acids: CASSLGGTSGRGNEQFF.

The genes are TRBV19 and TRBJ1-6; TRBD1 might be the D (6 bases). Germline V gene data show CDR1 as LNHDA and CDR2 as SQIVND (reference sequence). The CDR3 totals 12 residues. The V and J ends lost 5 bases and 10 bases respectively, with 9 bases between them. The CDR3 sequence is CASSAGTSPLHF. The CDR3, as DNA: TGTGCCAGTAGTGCCGGGACATCACCCCTCCACTTT.

This clone was seen ten or more times. The rearrangement links TRBV5-8 to TRBJ1-4; D remains unclear. The CDR3 is 15 residues long. Between the trimmed V and J ends, which lost 0 bases and 6 bases, there was a span of 12 bases. Per the germline V gene, CDR1 is SGHTS and CDR2 is YDEGEE. CDR3 nucleotide sequence: TGTGCCAGCAGCTTGGAGCTCCCCGGGGATGAAAAACTGTTTTTT. Its protein product is CASSLELPGDEKLFF.

The rearrangement joins TRBV28 to TRBJ2-2; 12 positions match TRBD2. J lost 7 bases, V lost 3 bases, and 3 bases had no gene match. The CDR3 spans 15 residues. Germline lookup yields CDR1 MDHEN and CDR2 SYDVKM. The CDR3 reads CASSFGLAGIGELFF. The CDR3 DNA follows: TGTGCCAGCAGTTTTGGACTAGCGGGGATCGGGGAGCTGTTTTTT.

This clone occurred many times. This chain links TRBV7-9 with TRBJ2-3, with D hard to call. V was cut by 5 bases and J by 8 bases, with 11 bases left in between. Germline CDR1 and CDR2: SEHNR and FQNEAQ (reference sequence). This CDR3 has 12 residues. The CDR3 loop is CASSTSPATQYF. The CDR3 DNA reads TGTGCCAGCAGCACCAGCCCAGCTACGCAGTATTTT. Combining the CDR3 with reference TRBV7-9 and TRBJ2-3 gives the whole variable domain DTGVSQNPRHKITKRGQNVTFRCDPISEHNRLYWYRQTLGQGPEFLTYFQNEAQLEKSRLLSDRFSAERPKGSFSTLEIQRTEQGDSAMYLCASSTSPATQYFGPGTRLTVL.

This clone has only a few counts. The chain couples TRBV12-3 or TRBV12-4 to TRBJ2-3; D possibly uses TRBD1 or TRBD2 (5 bases each). The CDR3 spans 16 residues. V was trimmed by 1 base and J by 2 bases, leaving 13 bases between them. CDR3 amino acids: CASSLERTISTDTQYF. In nucleotides, the CDR3 is TGTGCCAGCAGTTTAGAGCGGACAATTTCCACAGATACGCAGTATTTT.

V gene TRBV12-3 or TRBV12-4 combines with J gene TRBJ2-7; D is perhaps TRBD2 (6 bases). There are 12 residues in the CDR3. V was clipped by 5 bases and J by 3 bases, with 8 bases between them. The CDR3 coding sequence is TGTGCCAGCAGTGGGGAGGTCTACGAGCAGTACTTC. Amino acids: CASSGEVYEQYF.

This clone was observed a few times. This may come from a read error, since a much larger clone is one base off. The J gene is TRBJ2-5, the V gene TRBV10-2; 8 bases line up with TRBD1. The V gene's germline CDR1 is WSHSY and CDR2 SAAADI. The CDR3 is made up of 15 amino acids. With V trimmed by 2 bases and J by 2 bases, 4 bases remained unmatched. CDR3 in amino acids: CASSEPRTGQETQYF. In DNA form, the CDR3 reads TGCGCCAGCAGTGAGCCGAGGACAGGGCAAGAGACCCAGTACTTC.

This clone appeared a few times. V and J are TRBV19 and TRBJ1-5, with a tentative D call TRBD1 (5 bases). V lost 5 bases and J lost 3, with 11 bases in between. The CDR3 sequence is 14 residues long. The germline V gene has CDR1 LNHDA and CDR2 SQIVND (reference sequence). The CDR3: CASSGGLLNQPQHF. For the CDR3, the DNA is TGTGCCAGTAGTGGGGGACTCCTCAATCAGCCCCAGCATTTT.